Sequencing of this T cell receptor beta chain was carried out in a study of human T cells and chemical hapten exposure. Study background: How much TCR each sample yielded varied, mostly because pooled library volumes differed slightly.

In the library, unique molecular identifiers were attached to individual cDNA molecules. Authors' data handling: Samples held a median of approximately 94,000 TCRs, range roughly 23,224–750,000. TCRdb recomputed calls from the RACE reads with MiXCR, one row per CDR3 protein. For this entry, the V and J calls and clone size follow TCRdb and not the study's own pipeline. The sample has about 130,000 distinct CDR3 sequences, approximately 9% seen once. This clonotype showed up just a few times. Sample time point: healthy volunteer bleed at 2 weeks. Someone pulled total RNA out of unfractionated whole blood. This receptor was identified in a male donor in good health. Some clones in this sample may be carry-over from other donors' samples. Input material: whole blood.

CDR3: CASETVNTEAFF. CDR3 sequence (DNA): TGTGCCAGCGAGACAGTGAACACTGAAGCTTTCTTT. This chain connects TRBV28 to TRBJ1-1; the D gene is possibly TRBD1 (5 bases). CDR1 is MDHEN and CDR2 is SYDVKM in the germline V gene. Trimming shortened V by 8 bases and J by 0 bases, and 7 bases separated the two germline ends. The CDR3 covers 12 residues. The full variable domain, in which reference TRBV28 and TRBJ1-1 provide the parts outside the CDR3, is DVKVTQSSRYLVKRTGEKVFLECVQDMDHENMFWYRQDPGLGLRLIYFSYDVKMKEKGDIPEGYSVSREKKERFSLILESASTNQTSMYLCASETVNTEAFFGQGTRLTVV.